This section outlines one T cell receptor beta chain sequence together with its context. Its specificity is unknown. This sample is part of a study of shared clonotypes between healthy human individuals. Overall study results and limits: Among the subsets, naive ones generally showed larger estimated richness than memory ones.

Sequencing used immunoSEQ multiplex PCR; TCRdb keeps in-frame clones, though not all of them. Of some 630,000 clones detected, roughly 95% appear once; the ten largest clones hold approximately 0.12%. In germline, CDR1 is MGHDK, CDR2 SYGVNS. There are 17 residues in the CDR3. V gave up 4 bases and J gave up 1 base, with 19 bases separating them. The naive CD8 population came from CD45RO-negative cells selected for CCR7, without terminally differentiated effector memory CD45RA+ cells. Every contributor of samples was a Caucasian grown-up residing in Nashville, Tennessee. This receptor was obtained from a woman aged 30 to 39 in good health. The rearrangement uses TRBV25-1 and TRBJ1-1; D gene ambiguous. The sequenced sample was naive CD8+ T cells sorted from blood. This CDR3 is CASSVEKAWKGNTEAFF. In DNA form, the CDR3 reads TGTGCCAGCAGTGTTGAGAAGGCGTGGAAGGGGAACACTGAAGCTTTCTTT.